This TCR beta chain was captured by sequencing in a study of T cell clonality in common variable immunodeficiency. Study findings and constraints: Fewer TCRbeta clones were shared among CVID subjects than controls.

Clones were read by immunoSEQ multiplex PCR, and TCRdb kept only the in-frame ones, dropping some. The profile covers 25,000 to 35,000 clones, none occurring a single time. In its sample, this clone was seen many times. Its cognate antigen is unknown. The missing CDR3 end, 3 residues past where the read stops, is filled in from the germline J gene. Germline loops: CDR1 SEHNR, CDR2 FQNEAQ (reference sequence). The length of the CDR3 is 15 residues. The specimen was peripheral blood mononuclear cells. The clonotype originates from a person aged 18 to 75 in good health. The chain carries TRBV7-9 and TRBJ1-3, with 9 nucleotides matching TRBD1. Incomplete CDR3 DNA: TGTGCCAGCAGCTCGAACAGGGGGCGGCAAGGAACC. It specifies CASSSNRGRQGT. The full CDR3 is CASSSNRGRQGTIYF. The full variable domain, its missing parts supplied by reference TRBV7-9 and TRBJ1-3, is DTGVSQNPRHKITKRGQNVTFRCDPISEHNRLYWYRQTLGQGPEFLTYFQNEAQLEKSRLLSDRFSAERPKGSFSTLEIQRTEQGDSAMYLCASSSNRGRQGTIYFGEGSWLTVV.